Below are 3 T cell receptor beta chains sequenced from a single sample in a study of T cells after yellow fever vaccination. TCRdb processed the 5' RACE reads anew with MiXCR; each CDR3 protein has one entry. The sample lists about 230,000 distinct CDR3 sequences, around 6.7% occurring once. The starting material was CD4+ T cells sorted from PBMCs, obtained on the day of the yellow fever booster vaccination. These receptors were collected from a man aged 30 to 45 who received the YFV17D yellow fever vaccine.

The J gene is TRBJ2-3, the V gene TRBV18; 10 nucleotides align to TRBD2. The CDR3 runs to 17 residues. The germline V gene encodes CDR1 KGHSH and CDR2 LQKENI. The trim removed 4 bases at V and 6 bases at J, leaving 13 bases unmatched. This chain's CDR3 is CASSRRSAGGPKDTQYF. CDR3 DNA: TGTGCCAGCTCACGAAGATCAGCGGGAGGGCCGAAGGATACGCAGTATTTT.

This clonotype appeared many times. The CDR3 here is CASTFKRSSYNEQFF. The CDR3 nucleotides read TGTGCCAGTACCTTTAAGCGGAGCTCCTACAATGAGCAGTTCTTC. The rearrangement uses TRBV6-5 and TRBJ2-1; maybe TRBD2 (5 bases). The CDR3 extends over 15 amino acids. The V gene's germline CDR1 is MNHEY and CDR2 SVGAGI. V was trimmed by 9 bases and J by 0 bases, leaving 15 bases between them.

There are a few counts of this clonotype. V gene TRBV6-1 combines with J gene TRBJ2-7, with D hard to call. CDR1 and CDR2 from the germline V gene are MNHNS and SASEGT. V lost 6 bases and J 0 bases, leaving 12 bases between the germline ends. This CDR3 comprises 14 residues. CDR3 sequence reads: CASSSYPHSYEQYF. In nucleotides, the CDR3 is TGTGCCAGCAGCTCTTATCCCCACTCCTACGAGCAGTACTTC.